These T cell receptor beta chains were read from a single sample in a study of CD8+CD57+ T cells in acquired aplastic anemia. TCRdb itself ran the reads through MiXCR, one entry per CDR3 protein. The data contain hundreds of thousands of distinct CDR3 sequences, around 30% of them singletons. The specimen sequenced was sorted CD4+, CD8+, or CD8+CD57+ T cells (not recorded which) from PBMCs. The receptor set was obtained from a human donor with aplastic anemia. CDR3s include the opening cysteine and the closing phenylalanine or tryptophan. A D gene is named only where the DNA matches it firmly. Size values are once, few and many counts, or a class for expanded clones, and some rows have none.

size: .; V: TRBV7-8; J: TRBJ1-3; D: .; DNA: TGTGCCAGCAGCTTAGGAAGGCAAGAAGGAAACACCATATATTTT; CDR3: CASSLGRQEGNTIYF
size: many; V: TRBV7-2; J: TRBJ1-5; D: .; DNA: TGTGCCAGCAGCTTAGCTGACAGTCAGCCCCAGCATTTT; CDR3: CASSLADSQPQHF
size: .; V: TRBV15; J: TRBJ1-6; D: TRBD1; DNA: TGTGCCACCGGACGGACAGGGTTTAATTCACCCCTCCACTTT; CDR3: CATGRTGFNSPLHF
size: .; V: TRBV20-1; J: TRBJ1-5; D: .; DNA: TGCAGTGCTAGAGATCTCGTGTGGGCACCGGGTGAGCAGCCCCAGCATTTT; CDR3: CSARDLVWAPGEQPQHF
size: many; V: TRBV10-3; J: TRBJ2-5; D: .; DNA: TGTGCCATCAGTGAATCGGGAGAGACCCAGTACTTC; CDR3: CAISESGETQYF
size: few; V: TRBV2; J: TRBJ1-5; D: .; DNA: TGTGCCAGCAGTCAGGGCGGGGCGATGAATCAGCCCCAGCATTTT; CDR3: CASSQGGAMNQPQHF
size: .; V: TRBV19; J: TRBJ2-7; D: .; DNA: TGTGCCAGTACCCCGGACTCTAGCTCCTACAATGAGCAGTACTTC; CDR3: CASTPDSSSYNEQYF
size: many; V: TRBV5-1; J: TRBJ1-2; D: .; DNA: TGCGCCAGCAGCTTGGTCGAGGGGAATGGCTACACCTTC; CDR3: CASSLVEGNGYTF
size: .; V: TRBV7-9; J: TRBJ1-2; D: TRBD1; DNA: TGTGCCAGCAGTTTTCGGCAGGGGGCATTTGGAGGCTACACCTTC; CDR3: CASSFRQGAFGGYTF
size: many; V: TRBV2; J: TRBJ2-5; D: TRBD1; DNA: TGTGCCAGCAGTCGGACAGGGGGCGGTGGAGAGACCCAGTACTTC; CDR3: CASSRTGGGGETQYF
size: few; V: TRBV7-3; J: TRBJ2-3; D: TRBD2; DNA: TGTGCCAGCAGCGCCGCACTAGCGGGGGTGCACATAGATACGCAGTATTTT; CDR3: CASSAALAGVHIDTQYF
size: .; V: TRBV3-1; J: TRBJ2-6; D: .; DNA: TGTGCCAGCAGCCATTCTGGGGCCAACGTCCTGACTTTC; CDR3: CASSHSGANVLTF
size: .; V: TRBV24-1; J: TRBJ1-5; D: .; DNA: TGTGCCACCAGTGATACAGGGTCGGGTCAGCCCCAGCATTTT; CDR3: CATSDTGSGQPQHF
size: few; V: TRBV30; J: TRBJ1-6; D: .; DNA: TGTGCCTCAGATGGTGGAATGGATTCACCCCTCCACTTT; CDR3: CASDGGMDSPLHF
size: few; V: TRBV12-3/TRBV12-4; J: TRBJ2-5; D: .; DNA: TGTGCCAGCACCCTCCTGTGGGGAGAGACCCAGTACTTC; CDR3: CASTLLWGETQYF
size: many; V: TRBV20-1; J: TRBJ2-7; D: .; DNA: TGCAGTGCCCCCGTTCAGGGCGAGCAGTACTTC; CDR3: CSAPVQGEQYF
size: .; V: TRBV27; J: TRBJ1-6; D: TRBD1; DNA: TGTGCCAGCAGTTCAAGGGGACAGGTGGGAAATTCACCCCTCCACTTT; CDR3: CASSSRGQVGNSPLHF
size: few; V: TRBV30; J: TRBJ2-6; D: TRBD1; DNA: TGTGCCTTAGATCCAGGGGGCTTTGGGGCCAACGTCCTGACTTTC; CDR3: CALDPGGFGANVLTF
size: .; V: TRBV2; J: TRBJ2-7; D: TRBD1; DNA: TGTGCCAGCAGCCAAGACGACAGGGCCTACGAGCAGTACTTC; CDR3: CASSQDDRAYEQYF
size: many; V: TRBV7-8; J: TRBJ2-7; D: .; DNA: TGTGCCAGCAGCATGACAGCCTACGAGCAGTACTTC; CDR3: CASSMTAYEQYF
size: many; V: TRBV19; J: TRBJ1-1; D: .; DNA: TGTGCCAGTAGTCCCTCCGGGACTGTGAACACTGAAGCTTTCTTT; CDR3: CASSPSGTVNTEAFF
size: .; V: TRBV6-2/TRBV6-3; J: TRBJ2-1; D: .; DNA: TGTGCCAGCAGGGTCCCAGAGTACAATGAGCAGTTCTTC; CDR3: CASRVPEYNEQFF
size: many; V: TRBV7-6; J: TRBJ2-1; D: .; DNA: TGTGCCAGCAGCTTAGGAGCTTCGCACAATGAGCAGTTCTTC; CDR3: CASSLGASHNEQFF
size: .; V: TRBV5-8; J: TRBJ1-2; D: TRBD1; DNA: TGTGCCAGCAGCAAAGACAGGGGGCGCTTGGGCTACACCTTC; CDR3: CASSKDRGRLGYTF
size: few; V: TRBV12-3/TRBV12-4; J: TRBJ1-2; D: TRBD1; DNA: TGTGCCAGCAGTTTAGGGACAGGGGGACCGAGGGACTATGGCTACACCTTC; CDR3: CASSLGTGGPRDYGYTF
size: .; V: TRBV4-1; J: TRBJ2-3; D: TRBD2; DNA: TGCGCCAGCAGCCATACTGGGACTAGCGGGGGGGCAGATACGCAGTATTTT; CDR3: CASSHTGTSGGADTQYF
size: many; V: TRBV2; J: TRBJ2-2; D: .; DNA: TGTGCCAGCGTAGACAGGTCGAACACCGGGGAGCTGTTTTTT; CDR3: CASVDRSNTGELFF
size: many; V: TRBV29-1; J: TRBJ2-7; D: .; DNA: .; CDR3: CSVARGSWEYF
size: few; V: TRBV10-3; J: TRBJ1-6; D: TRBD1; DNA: TGTGCCACGCACGACAGGGACACCTCCTATAATTCACCCCTCCACTTT; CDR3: CATHDRDTSYNSPLHF
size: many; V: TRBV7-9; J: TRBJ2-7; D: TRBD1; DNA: TGTGCCAGCAGCACGGGACAGGGTGCCCACGAGCAGTACTTC; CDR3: CASSTGQGAHEQYF
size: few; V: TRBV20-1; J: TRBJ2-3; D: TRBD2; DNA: TGCAGTGGCAGCGCGGGGGGCACAGATACGCAGTATTTT; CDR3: CSGSAGGTDTQYF
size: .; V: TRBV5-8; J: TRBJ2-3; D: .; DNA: TGTGCCAGCAGCTTGGGTCGGGGTTTAACTGGGACGCAGTATTTT; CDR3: CASSLGRGLTGTQYF
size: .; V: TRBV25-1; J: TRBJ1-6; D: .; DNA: TGTGCCAGCAGGACTCCGGGGCAGCCCCTCCACTTT; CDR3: CASRTPGQPLHF
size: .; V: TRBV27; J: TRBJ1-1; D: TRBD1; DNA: TGTGCCAGCAGACCGACAGGGTGGGGGAGGGACACTGAAGCTTTCTTT; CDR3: CASRPTGWGRDTEAFF
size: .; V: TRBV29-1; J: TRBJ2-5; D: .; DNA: TGCAGCGTTGACCGAATGGGGGAGACCCAGTACTTC; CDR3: CSVDRMGETQYF
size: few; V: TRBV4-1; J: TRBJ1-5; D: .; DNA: TGCGCCAGCAGCCAAGGCAAAGGGGACAATCAGCCCCAGCATTTT; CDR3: CASSQGKGDNQPQHF
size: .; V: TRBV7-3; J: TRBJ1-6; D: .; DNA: TGTGCCGGCAGCTTGGGGCAACTTGAAGGCTCACCCCTCCACTTT; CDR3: CAGSLGQLEGSPLHF
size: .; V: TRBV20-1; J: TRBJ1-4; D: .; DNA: TGCAGTGCTAGAGGATGGGCCTTTGAAAAACTGTTTTTT; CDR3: CSARGWAFEKLFF
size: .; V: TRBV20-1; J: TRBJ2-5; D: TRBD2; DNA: TGCAGTGCTATCGAAACTAGCGGCCAAGAGACCCAGTACTTC; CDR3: CSAIETSGQETQYF
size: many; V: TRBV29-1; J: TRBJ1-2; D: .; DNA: TGCAGCGTTGGGAATCCGGACTATGGCTACACCTTC; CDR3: CSVGNPDYGYTF
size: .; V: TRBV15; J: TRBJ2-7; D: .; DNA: TGTGCCACCAGCAGCGTAGACGATGGACAGTCCTACGAGCAGTACTTC; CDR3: CATSSVDDGQSYEQYF
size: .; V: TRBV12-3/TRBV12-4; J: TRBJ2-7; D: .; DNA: TGTGCCAGCAGTTTAACCGCTCCCTACGAGCAGTACTTC; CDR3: CASSLTAPYEQYF
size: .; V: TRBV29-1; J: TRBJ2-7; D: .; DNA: TGCAGCAGTGACCCCCACAGGGTGAAGTACGAGCAGTACTTC; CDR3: CSSDPHRVKYEQYF
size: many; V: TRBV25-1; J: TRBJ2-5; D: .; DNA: TGTGCCAGCAGTGGGGGGCGGAGGGTCCAAGAGACCCAGTACTTC; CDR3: CASSGGRRVQETQYF
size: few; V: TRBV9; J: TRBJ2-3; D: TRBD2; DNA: TGTGCCAGCAGCGTAAACCCTGCTAGCGGGGGGGCGCAGGGAGATACGCAGTATTTT; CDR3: CASSVNPASGGAQGDTQYF
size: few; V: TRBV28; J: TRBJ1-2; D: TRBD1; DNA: TGTGCCAGCAGGCCCAGACAGGGACGGTATGGCTACACCTTC; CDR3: CASRPRQGRYGYTF
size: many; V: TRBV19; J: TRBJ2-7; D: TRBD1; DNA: TGTGCCAGTAGTCCGACAGGGGGTTCCTACGAGCAGTACTTC; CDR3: CASSPTGGSYEQYF
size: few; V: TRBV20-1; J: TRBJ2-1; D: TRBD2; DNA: TGCAGTGCTAGAACTACTAGCGGGAGGTCAAATGAGCAGTTCTTC; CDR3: CSARTTSGRSNEQFF
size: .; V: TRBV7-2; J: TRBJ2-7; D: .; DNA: TGTGCCAGCAGCCAGTTCCGGGAAACCTACGAGCAGTACTTC; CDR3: CASSQFRETYEQYF
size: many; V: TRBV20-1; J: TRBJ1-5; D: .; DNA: TGCAGTGCTAGAGGACGGTTGGATAGCAATCAGCCCCAGCATTTT; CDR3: CSARGRLDSNQPQHF
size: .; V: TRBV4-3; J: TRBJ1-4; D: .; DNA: TGCGCCAGCAGCCAGGACATCTCGTTAACAGCTAATGAAAAACTGTTTTTT; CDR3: CASSQDISLTANEKLFF
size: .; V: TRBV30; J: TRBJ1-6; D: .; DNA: TGTGCCTGGGCTATACGGGGAGATAATTCACCCCTCCACTTT; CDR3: CAWAIRGDNSPLHF
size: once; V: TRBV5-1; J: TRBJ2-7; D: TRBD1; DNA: TGCGCCAGCAGCTTGGCCCCCCCGGGTGGAGGACAGGGCGAGCAGTACTTC; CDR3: CASSLAPPGGGQGEQYF
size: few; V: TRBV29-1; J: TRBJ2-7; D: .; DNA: TGCAGCGCCCTCAGGGACTCCGAGCAGTACTTC; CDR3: CSALRDSEQYF
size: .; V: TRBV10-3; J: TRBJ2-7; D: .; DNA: TGTGCCATCAGCCACCGGGCTTCCTACGAGCAGTACTTC; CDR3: CAISHRASYEQYF